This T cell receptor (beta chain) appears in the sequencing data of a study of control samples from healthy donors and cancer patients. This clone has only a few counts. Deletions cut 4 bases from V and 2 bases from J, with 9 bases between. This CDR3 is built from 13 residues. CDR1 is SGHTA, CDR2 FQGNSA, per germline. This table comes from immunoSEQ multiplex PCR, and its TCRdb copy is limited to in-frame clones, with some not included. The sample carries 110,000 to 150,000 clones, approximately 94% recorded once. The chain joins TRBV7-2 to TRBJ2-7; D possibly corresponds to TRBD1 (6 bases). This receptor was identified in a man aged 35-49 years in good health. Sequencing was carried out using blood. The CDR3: CASSSTGPYEQYF. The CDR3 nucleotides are TGTGCCAGCAGCTCGACAGGACCCTACGAGCAGTACTTC. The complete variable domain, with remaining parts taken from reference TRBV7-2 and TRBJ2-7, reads GAGVSQSPSNKVTEKGKDVELRCDPISGHTALYWYRQSLGQGLEFLIYFQGNSAPDKSGLPSDRFSAERTGGSVSTLTIQRTQQEDSAVYLCASSSTGPYEQYFGPGTRLTVT.